Presented here are 22 T cell receptor beta chains from one specimen sequenced in a study of blood T cells in healthy people across ages. Using a J-beta primer mix together with a sample-barcoded 5' primer, a second PCR was run for about 6 to 11 cycles. A single record per CDR3 protein comes from TCRdb applying MiXCR to the 5' RACE reads. The sample holds 550,000 to 750,000 distinct CDR3 sequences, under 25% seen once. Source material: blood. These receptors originate from a man between 65 and 80 years old in good health.

The chain uses TRBV20-1 and TRBJ2-5, with TRBD2 matching 8 bases. The DNA end is more similar to TRBJ2-7, so the J call may be wrong. The CDR3 has 13 amino acids. Germline CDR1 DFQATT, CDR2 SNEGSKA (reference sequence). CDR3 sequence (DNA): TGCAGTGCCCAGCGGGAGCCCTCCTACGAGCAGTACTTC. This encodes CSAQREPSYEQYF.

This chain joins TRBV9 and TRBJ2-5; 16 bases map to TRBD2. Germline loops: CDR1 SGDLS, CDR2 YYNGEE. CDR3 length: 17 residues. V gave up 3 bases and J gave up 2 bases; unmatched junction bases: 4. This chain's CDR3 is CASSEGLAGGLQETQYF. The CDR3 nucleotides read TGTGCCAGCAGCGAGGGACTAGCGGGAGGGCTTCAAGAGACCCAGTACTTC.

This clonotype turned up a few times. The chain employs TRBV5-1 and TRBJ2-1; D perhaps matches TRBD1 (5 bases). The tail of the sequence fits TRBJ2-7 better, so the J call may be wrong. The CDR3 contains 14 residues. Germline V gene lookup returns CDR1 SGHRS and CDR2 YFSETQ. The CDR3 sequence is CASSTTVGSHEQYF. The CDR3 DNA follows: TGCGCCAGCAGCACGACAGTCGGCAGCCACGAGCAGTACTTC.

This chain connects TRBV5-1 to TRBJ2-3; D might be TRBD2 (5 bases). CDR1 is SGHRS and CDR2 is YFSETQ in the germline V gene. This CDR3 is 14 amino acids long. The V end was cut by 6 bases, the J end by 0 bases, with 11 bases between. CDR3 region: CASTRERSTDTQYF. The DNA of the CDR3 is TGCGCCAGCACCCGGGAAAGGAGCACAGATACGCAGTATTTT.

This clonotype was seen only a few times. The chain recombines TRBV20-1 with TRBJ1-4; D is perhaps TRBD1 (6 bases). V was shortened by 0 bases and J by 8 bases, with 16 bases between the two germline ends. Looked up from germline, CDR1 is DFQATT and CDR2 is SNEGSKA (reference sequence). CDR3 length: 15 amino acids. CDR3 DNA sequence: TGCAGTGCTAGAGACGTTGGGGGCAAGGGAGAAAAACTGTTTTTT. Encoded protein: CSARDVGGKGEKLFF.

This clonotype turned up a few times. The gene calls are TRBV7-2 and TRBJ2-2; 8 bases align to TRBD1. This CDR3 comprises 15 residues. V lost 3 bases, J lost 5 bases, and 5 bases stayed unmatched. Germline CDR1 SGHTA, CDR2 FQGNSA. The CDR3 DNA reads TGTGCCAGCAGCTTGACAGGGGTGGTAACCGGGGAGCTGTTTTTT. It is translated as CASSLTGVVTGELFF. Looking up the rest from reference TRBV7-2 and TRBJ2-2 gives the full variable domain: GAGVSQSPSNKVTEKGKDVELRCDPISGHTALYWYRQSLGQGLEFLIYFQGNSAPDKSGLPSDRFSAERTGGSVSTLTIQRTQQEDSAVYLCASSLTGVVTGELFFGEGSRLTVL.

This clonotype has at least ten counts. This chain links TRBV10-3 with TRBJ2-4; 8 nucleotides align to TRBD2. Germline assignment: CDR1 ENHRY and CDR2 SYGVKD. V lost 7 bases to trimming and J lost 8 bases; unmatched junction nucleotides: 13. CDR3 length equals 15 residues. In DNA, the CDR3 is TGTGCCATCACCCCACCCGAGCGGGAGCCTGACATTCAGTACTTC. Translated: CAITPPEREPDIQYF.

The genes are TRBV19 and TRBJ2-7; D may be TRBD2 (6 bases). Germline V lookup: CDR1 LNHDA, CDR2 SQIVND (reference sequence). The V end lost 4 bases, the J end lost 2 bases, and 9 bases lay between the germline ends. The CDR3 length is 13 residues. The CDR3 coding sequence is TGTGCCAGTAGTAGGACTACAGCCTACGAGCAGTACTTC. It is translated as CASSRTTAYEQYF.

Worth noting for this clonotype: One junction end does not reproduce the germline sequence, and a read error may be involved. CDR3 DNA sequence: TGTGCCATCAGTGAGTCATTAGACCCCCACAATGAGCGGTTCTTC. It yields the protein CAISESLDPHNERFF. V usage is TRBV10-3 and J usage is TRBJ2-5, with D perhaps TRBD2 (5 bases). Germline CDR1 ENHRY, CDR2 SYGVKD. The CDR3 spans 15 residues.

This clonotype was seen more than once but under ten times. The chain couples TRBV9 to TRBJ2-2; tentative D call: TRBD1 (5 bases). This CDR3 region has 18 residues. Deletions cut 4 bases from V and 4 bases from J, with 23 bases between. Germline V gene sequence: CDR1 SGDLS, CDR2 YYNGEE. CDR3 sequence: CASSPGVGVGFGTGELFF. CDR3 DNA sequence: TGTGCCAGCAGCCCAGGTGTAGGGGTCGGTTTCGGCACCGGGGAGCTGTTTTTT.

This chain uses TRBV3-1 with TRBJ2-5; TRBD2 agrees at 10 bases. Matching the DNA end better, TRBJ2-1 makes the J call doubtful. CDR1 LGHDT and CDR2 YNNKEL come from the germline V gene (reference sequence). The CDR3 has 17 amino acids. CDR3 sequence: CASSQDPASGSLGEQFF. The CDR3 bases are TGTGCCAGCAGCCAAGATCCGGCTAGCGGGAGTTTGGGTGAGCAGTTCTTC.

Many counts were recorded for this clonotype. The rearrangement uses TRBV28 and TRBJ2-1, with D perhaps TRBD1 or TRBD2 (7 bases each). This CDR3 contains 15 residues. The V end was cut by 7 bases, the J end by 5 bases, with 18 bases between. The germline V gene has CDR1 MDHEN and CDR2 SYDVKM. As DNA, the CDR3 is TGTGCCAGCACCCCTCAGGGGGAGGGTAACAATGAGCAGTTCTTC. Translated, it gives CASTPQGEGNNEQFF.

The table lists this clonotype with a few counts. The genes are TRBV6-1 and TRBJ2-5; 13 nucleotides line up with TRBD2. V lost 2 bases to trimming and J lost 4 bases; unmatched junction nucleotides: 13. Germline assignment: CDR1 MNHNS and CDR2 SASEGT. The CDR3 runs 19 residues. This CDR3 is CASSETSGTSGALGETQYF. Written as DNA, the CDR3 is TGTGCCAGCAGTGAAACGTCTGGGACTAGCGGGGCCCTCGGAGAGACCCAGTACTTC.

The CDR3 DNA follows: TGTGCCAGCAGCTTGTCTGCGGGAATTAATGAAAAACTGTTTTTT. It yields the protein CASSLSAGINEKLFF. This chain links TRBV7-6 with TRBJ1-4; D is unresolved. This CDR3 has 15 residues. The V end was cut by 3 bases, the J end by 4 bases, with 12 bases between. CDR1 is SGHVS, CDR2 FNYEAQ, per germline.

The chain joins TRBV27 to TRBJ2-6, with a possible D match to TRBD2 (6 bases). The CDR3 consists of 14 residues. CDR1 is MNHEY and CDR2 is SMNVEV in the germline V gene (reference sequence). V dropped 5 bases and J dropped 6 bases, with 11 bases sitting between them. CDR3 nucleotide sequence: TGTGCCAGCAGTGGAGGGGCGGCGGCCAACGTCCTGACTTTC. This sequence encodes CASSGGAAANVLTF.

This sequence joins TRBV20-1 and TRBJ2-5, with no clear D. The J call may be wrong; the DNA end is better matched by TRBJ2-1. The CDR3 sequence is 14 residues long. Germline V gene lookup returns CDR1 DFQATT and CDR2 SNEGSKA (reference sequence). The CDR3 sequence is CSAFRHPPGNEQFF. The CDR3 DNA is TGCAGTGCTTTCCGACATCCCCCTGGGAATGAGCAGTTCTTC.

This clonotype was detected a few times. The chain carries TRBV29-1 and TRBJ2-7; 7 bases are a match to TRBD2. V gave up 3 bases and J gave up 6 bases; unmatched junction bases: 11. CDR1 is SQVTM and CDR2 is ANQGSEA in the germline V gene. This CDR3 contains 14 residues. The CDR3 is CSVDLGGDRVEQYF. The CDR3 coding sequence is TGCAGCGTTGACCTGGGAGGGGATCGGGTCGAGCAGTACTTC.

The rearrangement uses TRBV10-3 and TRBJ2-5, with D possibly TRBD1 on 5 matching bases. Trimming took off 5 bases at V and 2 bases at J, with 9 bases between the two ends. The CDR3 loop spans 13 amino acids. Germline V lookup: CDR1 ENHRY, CDR2 SYGVKD. This chain's CDR3 is CAISKGLQETQYF. The CDR3 DNA follows: TGTGCCATCAGTAAGGGGCTACAAGAGACCCAGTACTTC.

This clonotype was recorded a few times. The chain carries TRBV29-1 and TRBJ1-2, with D uncertain. This CDR3 spans 13 amino acids. The V end lost 4 bases, the J end lost 4 bases, and 13 bases lay between the germline ends. Germline V CDR1 and CDR2: SQVTM, ANQGSEA. The CDR3 region has the DNA TGCAGCGTTGGTGAGGGCCCCCTCTATGGCTACACCTTC. This codes for CSVGEGPLYGYTF.

The chain employs TRBV28 and TRBJ2-5; 7 positions match TRBD2. V gave up 11 bases and J gave up 2 bases; unmatched junction bases: 11. Germline V gives CDR1 MDHEN, CDR2 SYDVKM. The CDR3 runs 14 residues. The CDR3 DNA sequence: TGTGCCTGCATGGGGGGGAAAGCTCAAGAGACCCAGTACTTC. Protein product: CACMGGKAQETQYF.

The chain carries TRBV5-8 and TRBJ2-3; 7 bases line up with TRBD2. The germline gives CDR1 SGHTS, CDR2 YDEGEE. Trimming took 3 bases from V and 7 from J; bases not matched to a gene: 5. The CDR3 has 13 residues. The CDR3 nucleotides are TGTGCCAGCAGCTCCGGGACTACTAATACGCAGTATTTT. Translation: CASSSGTTNTQYF.

The chain has TRBV20-1 and TRBJ2-3; 7 bases map to TRBD1. V dropped 3 bases and J dropped 0; count of bases not matched to a gene: 3. This CDR3 has 14 residues. CDR1 is DFQATT, CDR2 SNEGSKA, per germline (reference sequence). In nucleotides, the CDR3 is TGCAGTGCTAGGAAGACAGGGAGCACAGATACGCAGTATTTT. This gives the protein CSARKTGSTDTQYF.